A single T cell receptor beta chain is shown here with its context. The antigen is unknown. The data were taken from a study of CD8+CD57+ T cells in acquired aplastic anemia. Overall study: The mean DNA yield obtained from sorted CD4+ and CD8+ cells came to 3 to 3.5 ug.

Both TCR beta VDJ combination and CDR3 sequence profiling were carried out. Genomic DNA was the template for this profiling. TCRdb used MiXCR to reprocess the reads, holding one entry per CDR3 protein. The table has 75,000 to 80,000 distinct CDR3 sequences, about three quarters seen once. Study conclusions and caveats: Patients had around 30 CD8+ CDR3 sequences in common with controls (the shared set). Controls did not differ significantly from patients in CD8+ Simpson's diversity.

Previously, flow cytometry had revealed CD8+CD57+ cell expansion in the patients chosen for sequencing. Everyone among the patients had severe acquired aplastic anemia. Germline V gives CDR1 SGHTA, CDR2 FQGTGA. The CDR3 loop spans 15 amino acids. After removal of 3 bases from V and 6 bases from J, the junction contained 7 bases not matched to a gene. The sequenced sample consisted of sorted CD4+, CD8+, or CD8+CD57+ T cells (not recorded which) from PBMCs. The origin of this receptor is a human donor with aplastic anemia. The genes are TRBV7-3 and TRBJ1-2, with 10 nucleotides matching TRBD1. DNA for the CDR3: TGTGCCAGCAGCTTGTTCGGGACAGGGGAGGATGGCTACACCTTC. It specifies CASSLFGTGEDGYTF. Full variable domain (missing parts from reference TRBV7-3 and TRBJ1-2): GAGVSQTPSNKVTEKGKYVELRCDPISGHTALYWYRQSLGQGPEFLIYFQGTGAADDSGLPNDRFFAVRPEGSVSTLKIQRTERGDSAVYLCASSLFGTGEDGYTFGSGTRLTVV.